This paragraph reports one TCR beta chain. Enrolled during active infection, Seattle patients were then followed longitudinally. This sample stems from a study of blood T cell repertoires in COVID-19. Overall study: COVID-19 samples, acute and convalescent, were from the United States, Italy and Spain. T cells, B-cell-depleted T cells, or PBMCs supplied cDNA or gDNA.

Per the authors' pipeline: The assay estimated nucleated cells by amplifying reference gene primers. Profiling relied on immunoSEQ multiplex PCR, and the TCRdb table lists in-frame clones only, not all of them. V and J calls and clone size are given by that table; D and trimming were obtained from the DNA. Of over 55,000 clones in the sample, approximately 80% were seen once. The CDR3 has 14 amino acids. The V end lost 5 bases, the J end lost 4 bases, and 12 bases lay between the germline ends. Germline V CDR1 and CDR2: SEHNR, FQNEAQ (reference sequence). The chain employs TRBV7-9 and TRBJ2-1, with D unclear. This sequence was found in a man aged 50-59 years with COVID-19, enrolled during active disease. Sequenced sample: peripheral blood. CDR3 nucleotide sequence: TGTGCCAGCAGCATTTCCAACAGATACAATGAGCAGTTCTTC. Residues: CASSISNRYNEQFF. Combining the CDR3 with reference TRBV7-9 and TRBJ2-1 gives the whole variable domain DTGVSQNPRHKITKRGQNVTFRCDPISEHNRLYWYRQTLGQGPEFLTYFQNEAQLEKSRLLSDRFSAERPKGSFSTLEIQRTEQGDSAMYLCASSISNRYNEQFFGPGTRLTVL.